The 16 T cell receptor beta chains presented below share a single source sample, sequenced in a study of cytomegalovirus exposure and HLA in healthy donors. PCR primers comprised 60 Vbeta and 13 Jbeta primers. TCRdb keeps only in-frame clones here, not all; method: immunoSEQ multiplex PCR. Here the sample spans approximately 150,000 clones, 77% being singletons. The sequencing input was PBMCs. The origin of the receptors is a male donor in good health and CMV-seropositive.

V usage is TRBV9 and J usage is TRBJ2-7; 7 bases line up with TRBD1. The CDR3 has 13 amino acids. Unmatched junction bases numbered 3, after V lost 0 bases and J lost 6 bases. Germline CDR1 SGDLS, CDR2 YYNGEE. Written as DNA, the CDR3 is TGTGCCAGCAGCGTAGGGTCAGGGGGCGAGCAGTACTTC. It codes for CASSVGSGGEQYF.

The rearrangement joins TRBV10-2 to TRBJ1-6; TRBD1 matches 7 bases. Looked up from germline, CDR1 is WSHSY and CDR2 is SAAADI. The CDR3 has 16 amino acids. The J segment lost 4 bases and the V segment lost 7 bases, leaving 10 bases of the junction unmatched. CDR3: CASKSPGQSYNSPLHF. The CDR3 region has the DNA TGCGCCAGCAAAAGCCCGGGACAGTCTTATAATTCACCCCTCCACTTT.

This clone was seen once. This chain joins TRBV7-2 and TRBJ2-3; TRBD2 agrees at 9 bases. This CDR3 is built from 17 residues. Germline V gives CDR1 SGHTA, CDR2 FQGNSA. After removal of 5 bases from V and 4 bases from J, the junction contained 13 bases not matched to a gene. The CDR3 region is CASSKRGGGGAPDTQYF. CDR3 coding DNA: TGTGCCAGCAGCAAGAGGGGCGGCGGGGGGGCTCCAGATACGCAGTATTTT.

V gene TRBV19 combines with J gene TRBJ1-1; D gene unclear. Germline V gene data show CDR1 as LNHDA and CDR2 as SQIVND (reference sequence). This CDR3 is built from 13 residues. V lost 7 bases to trimming and J lost 2 bases, with 11 bases between them. As DNA, the CDR3 is TGTGCCAGTACCGTGAGAACTAACACTGAAGCTTTCTTT. Translation gives CASTVRTNTEAFF.

This clone turned up a few times. J is TRBJ2-7 and V is TRBV7-6; 7 positions agree with TRBD2. The CDR3 runs 13 residues. With V trimmed by 7 bases and J by 3 bases, 6 bases remained unmatched. CDR1 and CDR2 (germline): SGHVS, FNYEAQ. The CDR3 DNA sequence: TGTGCCAGCACCCCCTCGGGAGGCTACGAGCAGTACTTC. This codes for CASTPSGGYEQYF.

The chain links TRBV4-1 to TRBJ2-7, with 8 bases identical to TRBD2. The length of the CDR3 is 16 residues. The trim removed 4 bases at V and 2 bases at J, leaving 10 bases unmatched. From germline, CDR1 is MGHRA and CDR2 YSYEKL. The CDR3 region is CASSPREGLGTYEQYF. In nucleotides, the CDR3 is TGCGCCAGCAGCCCCCGGGAGGGCCTTGGCACCTACGAGCAGTACTTC.

Here the CDR3 DNA reads TGTGCCACCCCGAGAGGAGAAAAACTGTTTTTT. Protein sequence: CATPRGEKLFF. The chain recombines TRBV15 with TRBJ1-4; D is undetermined. The CDR3 has 11 amino acids. Germline V gene lookup returns CDR1 LNHNV and CDR2 YYDKDF (reference sequence). The V end was cut by 8 bases, the J end by 8 bases, with 9 bases between.

V is TRBV6-1 and J is TRBJ2-7; 12 positions match TRBD2. The CDR3 has 14 amino acids. The J segment lost 6 bases and the V segment lost 5 bases, leaving 5 bases of the junction unmatched. CDR1 and CDR2 from the germline V gene are MNHNS and SASEGT. CDR3: CASSSPSGGGEQYF. CDR3 nucleotides: TGTGCCAGCAGTTCCCCTAGCGGGGGGGGCGAGCAGTACTTC.

The CDR3 loop is CASSPVISGNTIYF. In DNA, the CDR3 is TGTGCCAGCAGCCCGGTGATCTCTGGAAACACCATATATTTT. This sequence joins TRBV2 and TRBJ1-3; D gene uncertain. The ends were cut back, 6 bases at V and 0 bases at J, with 9 bases in the middle. The germline gives CDR1 SNHLY, CDR2 FYNNEI. The CDR3 extends over 14 amino acids.

This chain joins TRBV9 and TRBJ2-3; weak D call: TRBD2 (6 bases). The V end lost 0 bases, the J end lost 1 base, and 9 bases lay between the germline ends. In germline, CDR1 is SGDLS, CDR2 YYNGEE. The length of the CDR3 is 15 residues. The CDR3 loop reads CASSVVGGGTDTQYF. The CDR3 DNA reads TGTGCCAGCAGCGTAGTGGGCGGGGGCACAGATACGCAGTATTTT.

The J gene is TRBJ2-7, the V gene TRBV7-2, with 10 bases that match TRBD2. The J segment lost 3 bases and the V segment lost 0 bases, leaving 8 bases of the junction unmatched. Germline loops: CDR1 SGHTA, CDR2 FQGNSA. The CDR3 covers 17 residues. The CDR3 DNA follows: TGTGCCAGCAGCTTAGCGGGGCGACTAGCGGGTAGCTACGAGCAGTACTTC. Amino acids: CASSLAGRLAGSYEQYF.

The chain uses TRBV7-2 and TRBJ1-6; 7 nucleotides align to TRBD1. Per germline, CDR1 SGHTA and CDR2 FQGNSA. V lost 3 bases and J lost 8; bases outside the gene matches: 16. This CDR3 is 18 amino acids long. This CDR3 is CASSLTGTRIGTYSPLHF. The CDR3 coding sequence is TGTGCCAGCAGCTTGACAGGGACGAGAATAGGGACCTATTCACCCCTCCACTTT. The variable domain in full, completed from reference TRBV7-2 and TRBJ1-6, reads GAGVSQSPSNKVTEKGKDVELRCDPISGHTALYWYRQSLGQGLEFLIYFQGNSAPDKSGLPSDRFSAERTGGSVSTLTIQRTQQEDSAVYLCASSLTGTRIGTYSPLHFGNGTRLTVT.

The chain is built from TRBV7-9 and TRBJ2-6; possible D gene TRBD2, 6 bases. The CDR3 has 15 residues. Trimming took off 5 bases at V and 1 base at J, with 9 bases between the two ends. Germline V lookup: CDR1 SEHNR, CDR2 FQNEAQ (reference sequence). The CDR3 loop is CASSLGGSGANVLTF. Written as DNA, the CDR3 is TGTGCCAGCAGCCTCGGGGGTTCTGGGGCCAACGTCCTGACTTTC.

The count of this clone is one. The J gene is TRBJ1-4, the V gene TRBV11-2; perhaps TRBD1 as D (5 bases). The germline V gene encodes CDR1 SGHAT and CDR2 FQNNGV. The CDR3 loop spans 15 amino acids. Trimming shortened V by 1 base and J by 4 bases, and 10 bases separated the two germline ends. CDR3 protein: CASSLAGSSNEKLFF. The CDR3 DNA reads TGTGCCAGCAGCTTAGCAGGGTCCAGTAATGAAAAACTGTTTTTT.

The chain uses TRBV7-9 and TRBJ2-5, with TRBD1 matching over 8 bases. Trimming took 0 bases from V and 1 from J; bases not matched to a gene: 7. The CDR3 is 17 residues long. The germline V gene has CDR1 SEHNR and CDR2 FQNEAQ (reference sequence). The DNA for the CDR3 is TGTGCCAGCAGCTTAGCCGGACAGGGCGGTCCCCAAGAGACCCAGTACTTC. It specifies CASSLAGQGGPQETQYF.

This clone was observed a single time. V and J are TRBV9 and TRBJ1-1; 8 bases agree with TRBD1. In germline, CDR1 is SGDLS, CDR2 YYNGEE. The CDR3 is made up of 15 amino acids. Trimming cost V 2 bases and J 5 bases; bases outside gene matches: 8. CDR3 in DNA: TGTGCCAGCAGCGTCCTACAGGGGGGAGGTACTGAAGCTTTCTTT. Translation: CASSVLQGGGTEAFF.